These 22 T cell receptor beta chains came from one sample sequenced in a study of shared clonotypes between healthy human individuals. TCRdb's table, derived via immunoSEQ multiplex PCR, lists solely in-frame clones and lacks some. The sample carries more than 2 million clones, 90% to 95% recorded once. Material for sequencing was naive CD4+ T cells sorted from blood. The subset here: CD45RA+ positively selected. Receptor source: a man in his late teens or twenties in good health.

The chain links TRBV3-2 to TRBJ1-5. TRBV3-2 is deemed a pseudogene. This CDR3 is built from 9 residues. The CDR3 coding sequence is TGTGCCAAGAATCAGCCCCAGCATTTT. The encoded protein is CAKNQPQHF.

The chain couples TRBV6-1 to TRBJ1-2; D is perhaps TRBD1 (5 bases). Germline V gives CDR1 MNHNS, CDR2 SASEGT. The CDR3 contains 16 residues. Deletions cut 0 bases from V and 7 bases from J, with 18 bases between. The CDR3 reads CASSEAGDSRTTGYTF. The DNA for the CDR3 is TGTGCCAGCAGTGAAGCCGGGGATTCCCGGACAACTGGCTACACCTTC.

The CDR3 DNA follows: TGTGCCTGGGGAGGGAAGGCGAACACTGAAGCTTTCTTT. Encoded protein: CAWGGKANTEAFF. V and J are TRBV30 and TRBJ1-1; D unresolved. Germline CDR1 and CDR2: GTSNPN and SVGIG (reference sequence). The CDR3 has 13 amino acids. The V gene lost 5 bases and the J gene lost 1 base, with 11 bases spanning the gap.

This chain joins TRBV27 and TRBJ1-6; the D is unclear. The CDR3 runs 17 residues. The V gene's germline CDR1 is MNHEY and CDR2 SMNVEV (reference sequence). Trimming left V 3 bases short and J 0 bases short, with 12 bases between. Written as DNA, the CDR3 is TGTGCCAGCAGTTTGCAGACGGAAAGCTCCTATAATTCACCCCTCCACTTT. This encodes CASSLQTESSYNSPLHF.

This rearrangement joins TRBV7-3 to TRBJ2-7; 11 bases line up with TRBD2. V lost 2 bases, J lost 5 bases, and 8 bases stayed unmatched. Germline V gene lookup returns CDR1 SGHTA and CDR2 FQGTGA. The CDR3 sequence is 16 residues long. The CDR3 bases are TGTGCCAGCAGCTTATCATCTAGCGGGGGGCCTCACGAGCAGTACTTC. Protein product: CASSLSSSGGPHEQYF. The variable domain in full, with the rest retrieved from reference TRBV7-3 and TRBJ2-7, is GAGVSQTPSNKVTEKGKYVELRCDPISGHTALYWYRQSLGQGPEFLIYFQGTGAADDSGLPNDRFFAVRPEGSVSTLKIQRTERGDSAVYLCASSLSSSGGPHEQYFGPGTRLTVT.

The V gene is TRBV6-1, the J gene TRBJ1-1; D is uncertain. Trimming took off 4 bases at V and 1 base at J, with 10 bases between the two ends. This CDR3 contains 14 residues. Germline V CDR1 and CDR2: MNHNS, SASEGT. In DNA, the CDR3 is TGTGCCAGCAGTGTAGTGACAAGGAACACTGAAGCTTTCTTT. It codes for CASSVVTRNTEAFF.

The DNA of the CDR3 is TGTGCCTGGAGTCCGGCCGGCACCGGGGAGCTGTTTTTT. The encoded protein is CAWSPAGTGELFF. V and J are TRBV30 and TRBJ2-2; D gene unclear. The length of the CDR3 is 13 residues. Trimming took off 2 bases at V and 4 bases at J, with 8 bases between the two ends. The germline V gene encodes CDR1 GTSNPN and CDR2 SVGIG (reference sequence).

The chain joins TRBV5-1 to TRBJ2-6, with TRBD1 as a possible D gene (6 bases). Trimming took off 3 bases at V and 4 bases at J, with 20 bases between the two ends. Germline V gives CDR1 SGHRS, CDR2 YFSETQ. The CDR3 is made up of 18 amino acids. The CDR3 DNA reads as TGCGCCAGCAGCTCCCATGGGGGCATTGCTCTGGGGGCCAACGTCCTGACTTTC. Amino acid sequence: CASSSHGGIALGANVLTF.

The genes are TRBV9 and TRBJ1-1, with D uncertain. Trimming left V 0 bases short and J 1 base short, with 4 bases between. Germline lookup yields CDR1 SGDLS and CDR2 YYNGEE. The CDR3 contains 13 residues. This CDR3 reads CASSVAENTEAFF. CDR3 in DNA: TGTGCCAGCAGCGTAGCTGAGAACACTGAAGCTTTCTTT. Together with reference TRBV9 and TRBJ1-1, the CDR3 gives the full variable domain: DSGVTQTPKHLITATGQRVTLRCSPRSGDLSVYWYQQSLDQGLQFLIQYYNGEERAKGNILERFSAQQFPDLHSELNLSSLELGDSALYFCASSVAENTEAFFGQGTRLTVV.

The chain links TRBV4-3 to TRBJ2-1, with 9 bases lining up with TRBD2. CDR3 length: 17 amino acids. The V gene end was trimmed by 2 bases and the J gene end by 0 bases; junction bases not matched to a gene: 5. Germline CDR1 reads LGHNA; CDR2 reads YSLEER. CDR3 protein: CASSQRHSGSSYNEQFF. The DNA of the CDR3 is TGCGCCAGCAGCCAAAGACATAGCGGGAGCTCCTACAATGAGCAGTTCTTC.

J is TRBJ2-7 and V is TRBV10-3; TRBD1 aligns across 8 bases. V shed 3 bases and J 2 bases; nucleotides not matched to a gene: 6. Per the germline V gene, CDR1 is ENHRY and CDR2 is SYGVKD. The CDR3 runs 15 residues. The CDR3 protein is CAISDSNRGTYEQYF. The CDR3 coding sequence is TGTGCCATCAGTGACTCAAACAGGGGGACCTACGAGCAGTACTTC.

This clone showed up just a few times. This same CDR3 is encoded by further DNA sequences in the sample. The chain has TRBV10-3 and TRBJ2-7; TRBD1 or TRBD2 may be the D gene (5 bases each). The CDR3 has 12 amino acids. The germline V gene has CDR1 ENHRY and CDR2 SYGVKD. The ends were cut back, 6 bases at V and 0 bases at J, with 6 bases in the middle. CDR3 DNA: TGTGCCATCAGCGGGACCTCCTACGAGCAGTACTTC. It encodes CAISGTSYEQYF.

V usage is TRBV4-3 and J usage is TRBJ1-3; 9 bases fit TRBD1. CDR1 and CDR2 from the germline V gene are LGHNA and YSLEER. The CDR3 length is 17 residues. Losses at the gene ends were 0 bases for V and 4 bases for J; bases not matched to a gene: 7. Here the CDR3 DNA reads TGCGCCAGCAGCCAAGATACAGGGGGCGCGAGAGGAAACACCATATATTTT. Encoded protein: CASSQDTGGARGNTIYF.

The rearrangement links TRBV9 to TRBJ1-3; 7 bases agree with TRBD1. Unmatched junction bases numbered 17, after V lost 2 bases and J lost 9 bases. CDR3 length equals 17 residues. The V gene's germline CDR1 is SGDLS and CDR2 YYNGEE. The CDR3 is CASSVEPTGKTLSTIYF. The CDR3 DNA reads TGTGCCAGCAGCGTCGAACCGACAGGGAAAACTCTATCCACCATATATTTT.

The chain has TRBV9 and TRBJ2-5, with 10 bases lining up with TRBD2. Germline V gives CDR1 SGDLS, CDR2 YYNGEE. V gave up 0 bases and J gave up 7 bases; unmatched junction bases: 12. CDR3 length: 17 residues. The CDR3 nucleotides read TGTGCCAGCAGCGTAGAGCGGTCTAGCGGGAGAATCGGGACCCAGTACTTC. Its protein is CASSVERSSGRIGTQYF.

This clone was detected only once. The rearrangement links TRBV5-1 to TRBJ1-2, with TRBD1 matching over 8 bases. Germline loops: CDR1 SGHRS, CDR2 YFSETQ. The CDR3 totals 13 residues. V trimming: 4 bases; J trimming: 6 bases; junction bases outside the gene matches: 5. CDR3 residues: CASSTTGENGYTF. In DNA form, the CDR3 reads TGCGCCAGCAGCACGACAGGGGAGAATGGCTACACCTTC. Full variable domain (remainder filled in from reference TRBV5-1 and TRBJ1-2): KAGVTQTPRYLIKTRGQQVTLSCSPISGHRSVSWYQQTPGQGLQFLFEYFSETQRNKGNFPGRFSGRQFSNSRSEMNVSTLELGDSALYLCASSTTGENGYTFGSGTRLTVV.

The chain is built from TRBV28 and TRBJ1-6, with 9 positions matching TRBD1. V shed 10 bases and J 7 bases; nucleotides not matched to a gene: 2. CDR1 MDHEN and CDR2 SYDVKM come from the germline V gene. The CDR3 loop spans 12 amino acids. For the CDR3, the DNA is TGTGCCACCGGACAGGGGAATTCACCCCTCCACTTT. It translates to CATGQGNSPLHF.

The chain joins TRBV5-1 to TRBJ1-4; D is unresolved. The CDR3 extends over 13 amino acids. Deletions cut 5 bases from V and 8 bases from J, with 13 bases between. Looked up from germline, CDR1 is SGHRS and CDR2 is YFSETQ. The CDR3 nucleotides are TGCGCCAGCAGAATAGGGCAAGAAGAAAAACTGTTTTTT. It codes for CASRIGQEEKLFF. The whole variable domain, remainder taken from reference TRBV5-1 and TRBJ1-4, is KAGVTQTPRYLIKTRGQQVTLSCSPISGHRSVSWYQQTPGQGLQFLFEYFSETQRNKGNFPGRFSGRQFSNSRSEMNVSTLELGDSALYLCASRIGQEEKLFFGSGTQLSVL.

The chain links TRBV19 to TRBJ2-1; TRBD1 is a possible D gene (6 bases). Germline V gene lookup returns CDR1 LNHDA and CDR2 SQIVND (reference sequence). Trimming left V 5 bases short and J 3 bases short, with 11 bases between. This CDR3 has 14 amino acids. DNA of the CDR3: TGTGCCAGTAGTGTCACAGGGATCTACAATGAGCAGTTCTTC. Protein product: CASSVTGIYNEQFF.

The V and J genes are TRBV11-2 and TRBJ1-6, with TRBD1 as a possible D gene (6 bases). This CDR3 comprises 18 residues. V shed 3 bases and J shed 0 bases, with 15 bases lying between them. The germline V gene has CDR1 SGHAT and CDR2 FQNNGV. In DNA, the CDR3 is TGTGCCAGCAGCTTGGACAGTTTATCCAGCTCCTATAATTCACCCCTCCACTTT. Residues: CASSLDSLSSSYNSPLHF.

The J gene is TRBJ1-5, the V gene TRBV4-3, with D tentatively TRBD1 (5 bases). The CDR3 has 14 amino acids. The germline CDR1 and CDR2 sequences are LGHNA and YSLEER. V lost 4 bases and J lost 6, with 13 bases in between. CDR3 nucleotides: TGCGCCAGCAGCCCCCTCGCGGGGACTCAGCCCCAGCATTTT. It yields the protein CASSPLAGTQPQHF.

The chain uses TRBV6-5 and TRBJ2-7; D is undetermined. The CDR3 runs 14 residues. CDR1 is MNHEY and CDR2 is SVGAGI in the germline V gene. V gave up 6 bases and J gave up 4 bases, with 16 bases separating them. The CDR3 DNA sequence: TGTGCCAGCAGCATGCTTGTAACGTGGTACGAGCAGTACTTC. Amino acids: CASSMLVTWYEQYF.